One sample yielded the 23 T cell receptor beta chains listed below, sequenced in a study of blood T cell repertoires in COVID-19. Clones were read by immunoSEQ multiplex PCR, and TCRdb kept only the in-frame ones, dropping some. This sample has some 340,000 clones, with roughly nine tenths found just once. The sequenced sample was PBMCs or T cells enriched from blood (not recorded which). The receptor set was obtained from a woman aged 25 to 39 who had been exposed to COVID-19.

This clone appeared a single time. The CDR3 loop is CASSSDRGLYGYTF. The DNA of the CDR3 is TGTGCCAGTAGCTCGGACAGGGGGCTCTATGGCTACACCTTC. V gene TRBV19 combines with J gene TRBJ1-2, with 11 bases lining up with TRBD1. The V and J ends lost 6 bases and 4 bases, in that order; junction bases with no gene match: 4. This CDR3 has 14 residues. Germline values: CDR1 LNHDA, CDR2 SQIVND (reference sequence).

This clone was detected once. The rearrangement uses TRBV7-2 and TRBJ2-7, with D maybe TRBD1 (6 bases). Germline assignment: CDR1 SGHTA and CDR2 FQGNSA. The ends were cut back, 4 bases at V and 6 bases at J, with 19 bases in the middle. CDR3 length: 15 amino acids. Here the CDR3 DNA reads TGTGCCAGCAGCTCCCTCCTCGCAACGACAGGCGAGCAGTACTTC. Its translation is CASSSLLATTGEQYF. The full variable domain, its missing parts supplied by reference TRBV7-2 and TRBJ2-7, is GAGVSQSPSNKVTEKGKDVELRCDPISGHTALYWYRQSLGQGLEFLIYFQGNSAPDKSGLPSDRFSAERTGGSVSTLTIQRTQQEDSAVYLCASSSLLATTGEQYFGPGTRLTVT.

This clone was seen once. The chain uses TRBV7-2 and TRBJ2-7; 7 bases match TRBD1. J gave up 1 base and V 0 bases, and 3 bases lay outside the gene matches. Germline CDR1 is SGHTA and CDR2 is FQGNSA. This CDR3 is built from 15 residues. The CDR3 region is CASSLAPGGSYEQYF. CDR3 in DNA: TGTGCCAGCAGCTTAGCGCCAGGGGGATCCTACGAGCAGTACTTC.

This clone was seen once. The V call is TRBV10-1, the J call TRBJ1-4, with D unclear. The CDR3 runs to 14 residues. V lost 5 bases, J lost 1 base, and 8 bases lay in between. CDR1 is WNHNN, CDR2 SYGVQD, per germline (reference sequence). CDR3 in amino acids: CASSFHRTNEKLFF. The CDR3 DNA follows: TGCGCCAGCAGTTTTCATAGAACTAATGAAAAACTGTTTTTT.

The chain recombines TRBV4-1 with TRBJ1-5, with TRBD1 identical over 9 bases. The CDR3 has 19 residues. CDR1 and CDR2 from the germline V gene are MGHRA and YSYEKL. The J segment lost 0 bases and the V segment lost 3 bases, leaving 12 bases of the junction unmatched. CDR3: CASSQFGQGRGNSNQPQHF. CDR3 DNA sequence: TGCGCCAGCAGCCAGTTCGGACAGGGGCGGGGAAATAGCAATCAGCCCCAGCATTTT.

The rearrangement links TRBV24-1 to TRBJ2-1, with 8 nucleotides matching TRBD1. With V trimmed by 3 bases and J by 0 bases, 12 bases remained unmatched. The CDR3 contains 19 residues. Germline lookup yields CDR1 KGHDR and CDR2 SFDVKD. This CDR3 reads CATSDPRPGQGSSYNEQFF. The CDR3 DNA sequence: TGTGCCACCAGTGATCCCCGTCCTGGACAGGGCAGCTCCTACAATGAGCAGTTCTTC.

The chain links TRBV4-3 to TRBJ1-4, with D tentatively TRBD1 (5 bases). V was shortened by 1 base and J by 8 bases, with 11 bases between the two germline ends. The CDR3 runs to 14 residues. Germline V gene sequence: CDR1 LGHNA, CDR2 YSLEER. The CDR3 protein is CASSQVSRGEKLFF. DNA of the CDR3: TGCGCCAGCAGCCAAGTCTCTAGGGGCGAAAAACTGTTTTTT.

V is TRBV6-2 or TRBV6-3 and J is TRBJ2-1; the D gene is possibly TRBD2 (6 bases). Trimming stripped 2 bases from V and 8 bases from J, with 19 bases between. Per germline, CDR1 MNHEY and CDR2 SVGEGT. This CDR3 has 16 amino acids. The CDR3 nucleotides are TGTGCCAGCAGTTACGGCCTGCCGGGGGAGGCGCATGAGCAGTTCTTC. It encodes CASSYGLPGEAHEQFF.

This rearrangement joins TRBV9 to TRBJ2-5; D remains unclear. V was cut by 5 bases and J by 3 bases, with 11 bases left in between. The CDR3 has 13 amino acids. From germline, CDR1 is SGDLS and CDR2 YYNGEE. The CDR3 DNA is TGTGCCAGCAGTTTCGCGCCGGAAGAGACCCAGTACTTC. Its protein product is CASSFAPEETQYF. The full variable domain, with the rest looked up from reference TRBV9 and TRBJ2-5, is DSGVTQTPKHLITATGQRVTLRCSPRSGDLSVYWYQQSLDQGLQFLIQYYNGEERAKGNILERFSAQQFPDLHSELNLSSLELGDSALYFCASSFAPEETQYFGPGTRLLVL.

V usage is TRBV24-1 and J usage is TRBJ1-1; 7 bases are shared with TRBD1. From germline, CDR1 is KGHDR and CDR2 SFDVKD. V was clipped by 9 bases and J by 5 bases; unmatched bases: 8. This CDR3 comprises 13 residues. DNA of the CDR3: TGTGCCACCGGCGAGGGGGCAGGGACTGAAGCTTTCTTT. It encodes CATGEGAGTEAFF.

The chain joins TRBV5-1 to TRBJ2-1, with D possibly TRBD2 on 6 matching bases. The length of the CDR3 is 13 residues. V dropped 0 bases and J dropped 10 bases, with 11 bases sitting between them. CDR1 SGHRS and CDR2 YFSETQ come from the germline V gene. The CDR3 coding sequence is TGCGCCAGCAGCTTGGCCGTCGCGGGGGAGCAGTTCTTC. Encoded protein: CASSLAVAGEQFF.

This clone was picked up a small number of times. V and J are TRBV6-2 or TRBV6-3 and TRBJ2-3, with D maybe TRBD1 (5 bases). The V gene lost 2 bases and the J gene lost 2 bases, with 8 bases spanning the gap. The germline V gene encodes CDR1 MNHEY and CDR2 SVGEGT. This CDR3 has 14 amino acids. CDR3 nucleotide sequence: TGTGCCAGCAGTTACGGCAGGGCCACAGATACGCAGTATTTT. Translated: CASSYGRATDTQYF.

This chain joins TRBV29-1 and TRBJ2-3, with 9 bases fitting TRBD1. This CDR3 contains 16 residues. Germline V gene data show CDR1 as SQVTM and CDR2 as ANQGSEA. With V trimmed by 1 base and J by 4 bases, 9 bases remained unmatched. CDR3 residues: CSVEGLDRGRADTQYF. DNA for the CDR3: TGCAGCGTTGAAGGGCTGGACAGGGGAAGGGCAGATACGCAGTATTTT.

CDR3 DNA: TGTGCCAGCCGCAAAAGGACTAGCGGGGGTACAGATACGCAGTATTTT. Residues: CASRKRTSGGTDTQYF. The rearrangement joins TRBV19 to TRBJ2-3, with 13 bases matching TRBD2. This CDR3 contains 16 residues. Germline V gene lookup returns CDR1 LNHDA and CDR2 SQIVND (reference sequence). V was pared by 9 bases and J by 3 bases, with 9 bases of the junction left unmatched.

The chain links TRBV19 to TRBJ1-3; D is ambiguous. CDR1 is LNHDA and CDR2 is SQIVND in the germline V gene (reference sequence). Trimming shortened V by 8 bases and J by 0 bases, and 11 bases separated the two germline ends. CDR3 length: 14 residues. CDR3 in amino acids: CASSGALSGNTIYF. Written as DNA, the CDR3 is TGTGCCAGTTCGGGTGCCCTCTCTGGAAACACCATATATTTT. Together with reference TRBV19 and TRBJ1-3, the CDR3 gives the full variable domain: DGGITQSPKYLFRKEGQNVTLSCEQNLNHDAMYWYRQDPGQGLRLIYYSQIVNDFQKGDIAEGYSVSREKKESFPLTVTSAQKNPTAFYLCASSGALSGNTIYFGEGSWLTVV.

This chain joins TRBV4-2 and TRBJ2-2; perhaps TRBD1 as D (8 bases). CDR3 length: 15 amino acids. V lost 6 bases, J lost 5 bases, and 16 bases lay in between. CDR1 and CDR2 (germline): LGHNA, YNFKEQ. The CDR3 nucleotides are TGTGCCAGCAGGGCGAACAGGGGGGGAACCGGGGAGCTGTTTTTT. Its translation is CASRANRGGTGELFF.

The chain combines TRBV2 with TRBJ2-3, with TRBD1 identical over 9 bases. This CDR3 has 14 residues. V dropped 7 bases and J dropped 4; count of bases not matched to a gene: 6. Germline loops: CDR1 SNHLY, CDR2 FYNNEI. CDR3 sequence reads: CASNRDRVPDTQYF. The CDR3 coding sequence is TGTGCCAGCAACCGGGACAGGGTCCCAGATACGCAGTATTTT.

The chain links TRBV7-9 to TRBJ2-7; D is perhaps TRBD2 (7 bases). The CDR3 runs 16 residues. Trimming removed 0 bases at V and 6 bases at J, with 18 bases between. Germline CDR1 reads SEHNR; CDR2 reads FQNEAQ (reference sequence). CDR3 DNA sequence: TGTGCCAGCAGCTTAGCCCTAGGGGGGGCGGTTAGCGAGCAGTACTTC. Amino acid sequence: CASSLALGGAVSEQYF.

The J gene is TRBJ1-5, the V gene TRBV19; D uncertain. The CDR3 consists of 16 residues. V was shortened by 1 base and J by 2 bases, with 12 bases between the two germline ends. Germline assignment: CDR1 LNHDA and CDR2 SQIVND (reference sequence). CDR3 bases: TGTGCCAGTAGTATAGTGTTCCTCAGCGGCAATCAGCCCCAGCATTTT. It yields the protein CASSIVFLSGNQPQHF.

This clone was found once. Other DNA sequences in the sample encode the same CDR3. The genes are TRBV19 and TRBJ1-3; possible D gene TRBD1, 6 bases. V was trimmed by 3 bases and J by 0 bases, leaving 6 bases between them. Germline V CDR1 and CDR2: LNHDA, SQIVND (reference sequence). This CDR3 is 14 amino acids long. Here the CDR3 DNA reads TGTGCCAGTAGTATCAGGGGCTCTGGAAACACCATATATTTT. Encoded protein: CASSIRGSGNTIYF.

The chain couples TRBV3-1 (or the pseudogene TRBV3-2) to TRBJ1-2, with D hard to call. Trimming left V 0 bases short and J 6 bases short, with 5 bases between. Per germline, CDR1 LGHDT and CDR2 YNNKEL (reference sequence). This CDR3 has 12 residues. CDR3 nucleotides: TGTGCCAGCAGCCAAGAGATAGATGGCTACACCTTC. As protein: CASSQEIDGYTF.

V and J are TRBV6-1 and TRBJ2-1; D is unclear. This CDR3 is 13 amino acids long. Germline lookup yields CDR1 MNHNS and CDR2 SASEGT. V was pared by 2 bases and J by 7 bases, with 9 bases between. The CDR3 region has the DNA TGTGCCAGCAGTGAATGGAAGAGGAATGAGCAGTTCTTC. Amino acids: CASSEWKRNEQFF.

Only a few counts were recorded for this clone. V usage is TRBV5-4 and J usage is TRBJ2-1; a weak D match, TRBD2 (5 bases). Trimming left V 1 base short and J 6 bases short, with 8 bases between. Germline V gene data show CDR1 as SGHNT and CDR2 as YYREEE (reference sequence). CDR3 length: 13 amino acids. The CDR3 nucleotides are TGTGCCAGCAGCTTGTCGGGGTTCAATGAGCAGTTCTTC. Translating it yields CASSLSGFNEQFF.